A selection of T cell receptor beta chains follows, all from one sample in a study of cytomegalovirus exposure and HLA in healthy donors. Profiled with immunoSEQ multiplex PCR; TCRdb holds only in-frame clones, not every one. The sample consists of 150,000 to 200,000 clones, less than 90% of them appearing once. Sequenced input: PBMCs. These receptors were obtained from a woman aged 18 to 35 in good health and CMV-seronegative. The CDR3 runs from the conserved cysteine through the conserved F or W. D genes are given only for firm matches. Size tells how often a clone was seen (once, few, many) or the class of an expanded clone, and some rows leave it out.

j_call | d_call | clone_size | v_call | cdr3_nt | cdr3_aa
TRBJ2-3 | TRBD2 | NA | TRBV25-1 | TGTGCCAGCAGTGGCCTAGCGGGATTTACAGATACGCAGTATTTT | CASSGLAGFTDTQYF
TRBJ2-5 | NA | NA | TRBV11-3 | TGTGCCAGCAGCCGGGGACATCAAGAGACCCAGTACTTC | CASSRGHQETQYF
TRBJ1-5 | NA | NA | TRBV12-5 | TGTGCTAGTGGTTTGGTACAAGTAGGGCAGGGTTATCAGCCCCAGCATTTT | CASGLVQVGQGYQPQHF
TRBJ2-7 | TRBD2 | NA | TRBV28 | TGTGCCAGCAGTTTTGCTAGCGGGGGGTCGATCTACGAGCAGTACTTC | CASSFASGGSIYEQYF
TRBJ1-5 | TRBD1 | NA | TRBV19 | TGTGCCAGTAGTATCGGAGGGGGCGGCAATCAGCCCCAGCATTTT | CASSIGGGGNQPQHF
TRBJ1-1 | NA | NA | TRBV7-3 | TGTGCCAGCATGGCCTACACTGAAGCTTTCTTT | CASMAYTEAFF
TRBJ1-2 | NA | NA | TRBV7-3 | TGTGCCAGCAGCTTAAGGAAAGGGGGAGAATATGGCTACACCTTC | CASSLRKGGEYGYTF
TRBJ1-2 | NA | NA | TRBV9 | TGTGCCAGCAGCGTAGGGCCCTATGGCTACACCTTC | CASSVGPYGYTF
TRBJ2-7 | TRBD1 | NA | TRBV6-6 | TGTGCCAGCAGTCAAACAGGGGAGATTGTTTACGAGCAGTACTTC | CASSQTGEIVYEQYF
TRBJ1-1 | NA | NA | TRBV5-1 | TGCGCCAGCAGCCCCGAACCACCGACAGTCACCCCAAACACTGAAGCTTTCTTT | CASSPEPPTVTPNTEAFF
TRBJ2-7 | TRBD2 | once | TRBV28 | TGTGCCAGCAGTTTAGGGACTAGCGGGGCCGTCTACGAGCAGTACTTC | CASSLGTSGAVYEQYF
TRBJ2-7 | TRBD1 | NA | TRBV5-1 | TGCGCCAGCGGGACAGGGATGGCGTACGAGCAGTACTTC | CASGTGMAYEQYF
TRBJ2-6 | TRBD1 | once | TRBV15 | TGTGCCACCAGCAGAGACACAGGGGCTGGGGCCAACGTCCTGACTTTC | CATSRDTGAGANVLTF
TRBJ2-1 | TRBD2 | NA | TRBV6-1 | TGTGCCAGCAGTGCCGAATTGGGGGTTCGAGCGGGAGCCCCCAGGATCTTC | CASSAELGVRAGAPRIF
TRBJ2-7 | TRBD1 | NA | TRBV27 | TGTGCCAGCAGTTTAGGGACAGGGGTCTACGAGCAGTACTTC | CASSLGTGVYEQYF
TRBJ2-5 | TRBD1 | NA | TRBV30 | TGTGCCTGGAGTGGGACAGGGCAAGAGACCCAGTACTTC | CAWSGTGQETQYF
TRBJ1-2 | NA | NA | TRBV5-5 | TGTGCCTCTAAAGTTGGGGGGGGCACAGCAATCCTGAACTATGGCTACACCTTC | CASKVGGGTAILNYGYTF
TRBJ2-3 | TRBD2 | NA | TRBV28 | TGTGCCAGCAGTTTGCTAGCGGGAGATCCCGATACGCAGTATTTT | CASSLLAGDPDTQYF
TRBJ2-1 | NA | NA | TRBV30 | TGTGCACGTAGCCGTAGCTCCTACAATGAGCAGTTCTTC | CARSRSSYNEQFF
TRBJ1-5 | NA | NA | TRBV6-6 | TGTGCCAGCCACGGACCGGGGGGTAGCAATCAGCCCCAGCATTTT | CASHGPGGSNQPQHF
TRBJ1-2 | TRBD1 | NA | TRBV5-5 | TGTGCCAGCAGCTTGGGATTGGGACAGCGCTATGGCTACACCTTC | CASSLGLGQRYGYTF
TRBJ1-3 | NA | NA | TRBV28 | TGTGCCAGCAGTTTACGCTTCACAAATCGGGACACCATATATTTT | CASSLRFTNRDTIYF
TRBJ2-1 | NA | NA | TRBV6-1 | TGTGCCAGAGAGTGGCAGGGGATTAACAATGAGCAGTTCTTC | CAREWQGINNEQFF
TRBJ2-1 | NA | NA | TRBV27 | TGTGCCAGCAGCCAGGAGGCGGCCTCCTACAATGAGCAGTTCTTC | CASSQEAASYNEQFF
TRBJ2-2 | NA | NA | TRBV2 | TGTGCCAGCAGTGGGCTAGAGAGTCCAAAAGCCGGGGAGCTGTTTTTT | CASSGLESPKAGELFF
TRBJ2-3 | NA | NA | TRBV19 | TGTGCCACTCGAGCGGTTCCAGGCGCAGATACGCAGTATTTT | CATRAVPGADTQYF
TRBJ2-1 | TRBD2 | NA | TRBV28 | TGTGCCAGCAGTCCGGGGGAAGCGGGAACCCATGAGCAGTTCTTC | CASSPGEAGTHEQFF
TRBJ2-3 | TRBD2 | NA | TRBV9 | TGTGCCAGCAGCGTAGGGTGGACTAGCGGCACAGATACGCAGTATTTT | CASSVGWTSGTDTQYF
TRBJ2-1 | NA | NA | TRBV6-5 | TGTGCCAGCAGTTACTCGAACGGGAATGAGCAGTTCTTC | CASSYSNGNEQFF
TRBJ2-7 | NA | NA | TRBV7-3 | TGTGCCAGCAGCTCCCGACAAAGGACAGCATCCTACGAGCAGTACTTC | CASSSRQRTASYEQYF
TRBJ2-2 | TRBD2 | NA | TRBV7-9 | TGTGCCAGCAGCCCCCGACTAGCGGGAGATGCCGGGGAGCTGTTTTTT | CASSPRLAGDAGELFF
TRBJ2-1 | TRBD2 | few | TRBV19 | TGTGCCAGTAAGGTAGCGGGAGACTACAATGAGCAGTTCTTC | CASKVAGDYNEQFF
TRBJ2-7 | NA | NA | TRBV27 | TGTGCCAGCAGCCCGGGACATACCTACGAGCAGTACTTC | CASSPGHTYEQYF
TRBJ2-3 | NA | NA | TRBV19 | TGTGCCAGTAGTATTTTGGCTAGCGGCACAGATACGCAGTATTTT | CASSILASGTDTQYF
TRBJ2-3 | TRBD2 | NA | TRBV9 | TGTGCCAGCAGCGTAGATCCTAGCGGGAGGGCAGATACGCAGTATTTT | CASSVDPSGRADTQYF
TRBJ2-1 | NA | few | TRBV21-1 | TGTGCCAGCAGCAAACTCCCTGAGGGGGGGACGGGGTTTTACAATGAGCAGTTCTTC | CASSKLPEGGTGFYNEQFF
TRBJ2-2 | NA | NA | TRBV11-2 | TGTGCCAGCAGCTTAGCAACCGGGGAGCTGTTTTTT | CASSLATGELFF
TRBJ2-3 | NA | NA | TRBV10-3 | TGTGCCATCAGTGACCAACTAGCTCTAGAGTCAGATACGCAGTATTTT | CAISDQLALESDTQYF
TRBJ2-3 | NA | NA | TRBV2 | TGTGCCAGCATGAGCGGTTTCACAGATACGCAGTATTTT | CASMSGFTDTQYF
TRBJ2-3 | NA | NA | TRBV28 | TGTGCCAGCAGTTTGGGCGACACTAGGCCGGATACGCAGTATTTT | CASSLGDTRPDTQYF
TRBJ2-2 | NA | NA | TRBV27 | TGTGCCAGCAGTTCACTAGCAGATACCGGGGAGCTGTTTTTT | CASSSLADTGELFF